One sample yielded the 25 T cell receptor beta chains listed below, sequenced in a study of T cells in Graves' hyperthyroidism and ophthalmopathy. What was amplified from RNA transcripts were TCR beta CDR3 regions. The HTBI primer set served for first-round RT-PCR of the TCR CDR3. TCRdb analysed the multiplex PCR reads with MiXCR anew, one entry per CDR3 protein. This repertoire shows 600,000 or so distinct CDR3 sequences, just over 45% found once; its top ten account for approximately 8.2%. The specimen sequenced was peripheral blood or thyroid tissue (not recorded which). Receptors originate from a young woman with Graves' hyperthyroidism.

A remark on this clonotype: At one end, the junction sequence differs from germline, possibly due to a read error. V usage is TRBV7-9 and J usage is TRBJ2-7; D might be TRBD2 (5 bases). This CDR3 spans 15 amino acids. From germline, CDR1 is SEHNR and CDR2 FQNEAQ (reference sequence). This chain's CDR3 is CASSSRTAGTGEQYF. DNA for the CDR3: TGCGCCAGCAGCTCTCGGACCGCGGGCACCGGGGAGCAGTACTTC.

The rearrangement joins TRBV2 to TRBJ1-4; D remains ambiguous. CDR3 size: 15 residues. The germline CDR1 and CDR2 sequences are SNHLY and FYNNEI. V was pared by 5 bases and J by 8 bases, with 18 bases between. The CDR3 loop is CASSLEPHRKEKLFF. Written as DNA, the CDR3 is TGTGCCAGCAGTTTAGAACCCCATCGGAAAGAAAAACTGTTTTTT.

The table lists this clonotype with many counts. Here the CDR3 reads CASSERQGKAFF. In DNA form, the CDR3 reads TGTGCCAGCAGTGAAAGGCAGGGAAAAGCTTTCTTT. The chain recombines TRBV25-1 with TRBJ1-1; D possibly corresponds to TRBD1 (5 bases). Germline CDR1 MGHDK, CDR2 SYGVNS. V was cut by 2 bases and J by 9 bases, with 10 bases left in between. The CDR3 is made up of 12 amino acids.

As for this clonotype: One base away lies a much larger clone, so this may be a sequencing read error. The chain joins TRBV25-1 to TRBJ2-7; D is ambiguous. The CDR3 spans 16 residues. Per the germline V gene, CDR1 is MGHDK and CDR2 is SYGVNS. V lost 2 bases and J lost 5, with 19 bases in between. CDR3 in amino acids: CASSEPDPSPPHEQYF. In nucleotides, the CDR3 is TGTGCCAGCAGTGAACCCGACCCCAGTCCCCCCCACGAGCAGTACTTC.

The gene calls are TRBV24-1 and TRBJ1-5, with TRBD1 as a possible D gene (5 bases). Germline V gives CDR1 KGHDR, CDR2 SFDVKD. This CDR3 comprises 15 residues. V lost 5 bases, J lost 4 bases, and 14 bases lay in between. The CDR3 DNA follows: TGTGCCACCAGTGCCAAGGACACCCTTAATCAGCCCCAGCATTTT. This translates into CATSAKDTLNQPQHF.

Points on this clonotype: Given the absence of the conserved phenylalanine or tryptophan at the CDR3 end, a read error is likely. The DNA is left out, because the CDR3 cannot be placed on it with certainty; the CDR3 is given as TCRdb lists it. V and J are TRBV2 and TRBJ2-5; the table's D gene call, TRBD2, was not cross checked with the DNA. Germline V gene data show CDR1 as SNHLY and CDR2 as FYNNEI. A total of 9 residues make up the CDR3, ends included. CDR3 protein: CASGGQRTS.

The chain employs TRBV29-1 and TRBJ2-7; the D call may be TRBD1 or TRBD2 (6 bases each). Germline CDR1 is SQVTM and CDR2 is ANQGSEA. This CDR3 is built from 15 residues. V lost 2 bases and J 0 bases, leaving 14 bases between the germline ends. Here the CDR3 DNA reads TGCAGCGTTGAAATCTTCGGGGGCCACTCCTACGAGCAGTACTTC. Translation gives CSVEIFGGHSYEQYF.

The V call is TRBV20-1, the J call TRBJ1-2; possible D gene TRBD1, 6 bases. CDR1 and CDR2 (germline): DFQATT, SNEGSKA (reference sequence). V was shortened by 6 bases and J by 5 bases, with 19 bases between the two germline ends. The CDR3 is 14 amino acids. The chain's CDR3 is CSARYPGGAYGYTF. The CDR3 DNA reads as TGCAGTGCCCGGTACCCCGGGGGCGCATATGGCTACACCTTC.

This clonotype was observed many times. V is TRBV15 and J is TRBJ2-2; possible D gene TRBD1, 6 bases. Germline V gives CDR1 LNHNV, CDR2 YYDKDF (reference sequence). The CDR3 totals 16 residues. Deletions cut 4 bases from V and 0 bases from J, with 12 bases between. DNA of the CDR3: TGTGCCACCAGCAACCGGGACATTTCGAACACCGGGGAGCTGTTTTTT. It is translated as CATSNRDISNTGELFF.

CDR3 in amino acids: CASSDRQGNYGYTF. The CDR3 DNA reads TGTGCCAGCAGTGACCGACAGGGCAACTATGGCTACACCTTC. The gene calls are TRBV25-1 and TRBJ1-2; 7 positions match TRBD1. The CDR3 extends over 14 amino acids. In germline, CDR1 is MGHDK, CDR2 SYGVNS. V was clipped by 3 bases and J by 2 bases; unmatched bases: 3.

V is TRBV2 and J is TRBJ1-6, with a tentative D call TRBD1 (5 bases). The length of the CDR3 is 18 residues. The V end was cut by 6 bases, the J end by 3 bases, with 21 bases between. CDR1 is SNHLY, CDR2 FYNNEI, per germline. The CDR3 bases are TGTGCCAGCAGCCTGAATGGTGGGGGAGCTCTCTATAATTCACCCCTCCACTTT. Translation: CASSLNGGGALYNSPLHF.

Concerning this clonotype itself: The junction departs from germline at one end; a sequencing error may be responsible. The V gene is TRBV2, the J gene TRBJ1-1, with no clear D. Germline V gene lookup returns CDR1 SNHLY and CDR2 FYNNEI. The CDR3 loop spans 13 amino acids. CDR3 protein: CTSSEEETFEAFF. CDR3 coding DNA: TGTACCAGCAGTGAAGAGGAGACATTTGAAGCTTTCTTT.

As for this clonotype: A much bigger clone sits one base away, suggesting this may be a read error. This chain links TRBV2 with TRBJ1-2; TRBD1 might be the D (5 bases). Germline V gene sequence: CDR1 SNHLY, CDR2 FYNNEI. The CDR3 sequence is 15 residues long. V shed 4 bases and J shed 4 bases, with 16 bases lying between them. CDR3 DNA: TGTGCCAGCAGTGCGGGACGGGGGATAAGCTATGGCTACACCTTC. It codes for CASSAGRGISYGYTF.

This clonotype was detected many times. The chain joins TRBV24-1 to TRBJ1-1; TRBD1 is a possible D gene (5 bases). The germline gives CDR1 KGHDR, CDR2 SFDVKD. The CDR3 consists of 13 residues. V dropped 1 base and J dropped 6 bases, with 8 bases sitting between them. The chain's CDR3 is CATSDFWGAEAFF. CDR3 sequence (DNA): TGTGCCACCAGTGATTTTTGGGGGGCTGAAGCTTTCTTT.

The chain has TRBV14 and TRBJ2-7; D perhaps matches TRBD1 (6 bases). The germline V and J ends were trimmed by 0 bases and 5 bases, with 14 bases remaining between them. In germline, CDR1 is SGHDN, CDR2 FVKESK. The CDR3 length is 15 residues. CDR3 DNA: TGTGCCAGCAGCCAAGATTGGGGGCAGGTGCACGAGCAGTACTTC. It translates to CASSQDWGQVHEQYF. Full variable domain (remainder filled in from reference TRBV14 and TRBJ2-7): EAGVTQFPSHSVIEKGQTVTLRCDPISGHDNLYWYRRVMGKEIKFLLHFVKESKQDESGMPNNRFLAERTGGTYSTLKVQPAELEDSGVYFCASSQDWGQVHEQYFGPGTRLTVT.

The rearrangement uses TRBV19 and TRBJ1-1; 11 bases line up with TRBD1. The germline V gene has CDR1 LNHDA and CDR2 SQIVND (reference sequence). CDR3 length equals 16 residues. Trimming took 5 bases from V and 6 from J; bases not matched to a gene: 11. This CDR3 is CASSAGQGELKPEAFF. The CDR3 DNA follows: TGTGCCAGTAGTGCGGGACAGGGGGAGTTAAAGCCTGAAGCTTTCTTT.

Remarks on this clonotype: Given a much more abundant clone one base away, this may be a read error. The chain combines TRBV29-1 with TRBJ1-4; perhaps TRBD1 as D (6 bases). The CDR3 contains 13 residues. Trimming cost V 7 bases and J 8 bases, with 17 bases left between them. Germline V gene lookup returns CDR1 SQVTM and CDR2 ANQGSEA. The CDR3 loop reads CSAVGGLREKLFF. As DNA, the CDR3 is TGCAGCGCGGTGGGGGGGCTAAGGGAAAAACTGTTTTTT.

This clonotype was recorded many times. The chain links TRBV24-1 to TRBJ1-2; 10 nucleotides agree with TRBD1. V shed 4 bases, J shed 4 bases, and the junction held 11 bases outside the gene matches. The germline V gene has CDR1 KGHDR and CDR2 SFDVKD. The length of the CDR3 is 17 residues. CDR3 sequence: CATSDASGDRGRYGYTF. The CDR3 DNA reads as TGTGCCACCAGTGACGCCAGCGGGGACAGGGGTCGCTATGGCTACACCTTC.

This clonotype was counted at least ten times. The chain joins TRBV20-1 to TRBJ1-4; D not certain. From germline, CDR1 is DFQATT and CDR2 SNEGSKA (reference sequence). The CDR3 has 14 amino acids. Deletions cut 5 bases from V and 0 bases from J, with 10 bases between. The CDR3 nucleotides read TGCAGTGCTCTGGACTGGACAACTAATGAAAAACTGTTTTTT. This encodes CSALDWTTNEKLFF.

The rearrangement links TRBV20-1 to TRBJ2-7; 7 positions match TRBD2. The germline V gene encodes CDR1 DFQATT and CDR2 SNEGSKA (reference sequence). The CDR3 has 15 amino acids. The J segment lost 0 bases and the V segment lost 4 bases, leaving 9 bases of the junction unmatched. CDR3 loop: CSANDKAGSSYEQYF. Here the CDR3 DNA reads TGCAGTGCTAATGATAAAGCGGGGAGCTCCTACGAGCAGTACTTC.

The chain uses TRBV7-9 and TRBJ1-1, with D possibly matching TRBD1 (5 bases). Germline CDR1 reads SEHNR; CDR2 reads FQNEAQ (reference sequence). Deletions cut 4 bases from V and 11 bases from J, with 20 bases between. The length of the CDR3 is 14 residues. CDR3 sequence reads: CASSSGPLSAGAFF. Here the CDR3 DNA reads TGTGCCAGCAGCTCGGGACCGCTTTCTGCTGGGGCTTTCTTT.

The CDR3 is CASSPGLGPIEQYF. Here the CDR3 DNA reads TGTGCCAGCAGCCCGGGACTAGGGCCAATCGAGCAGTACTTC. This chain connects TRBV7-2 to TRBJ2-7; 8 bases match TRBD2. Germline V gene sequence: CDR1 SGHTA, CDR2 FQGNSA. The CDR3 is 14 residues long. With 5 bases clipped from V and 6 bases from J, the junction kept 9 bases outside the gene matches.

This chain uses TRBV9 with TRBJ2-7, with a tentative D call TRBD2 (5 bases). With 0 bases removed from V and 0 bases from J, the gap between germline ends came to 16 bases. Germline V lookup: CDR1 SGDLS, CDR2 YYNGEE. The CDR3 is 17 amino acids. CDR3 sequence: CASSVVRMRESSYEQYF. The DNA of the CDR3 is TGTGCCAGCAGCGTAGTTAGGATGAGGGAGAGCTCCTACGAGCAGTACTTC.

This clonotype was seen more than once but under ten times. This chain connects TRBV24-1 to TRBJ2-5, with D perhaps TRBD1 (5 bases). The CDR3 totals 15 residues. Germline assignment: CDR1 KGHDR and CDR2 SFDVKD. The V end lost 0 bases, the J end lost 1 base, and 8 bases lay between the germline ends. Here the CDR3 reads CATSDLLQGQETQYF. CDR3 nucleotides: TGTGCCACCAGTGATTTGTTGCAGGGCCAAGAGACCCAGTACTTC.

At least ten counts were recorded for this clonotype. V is TRBV5-1 and J is TRBJ1-1; no firm D call. Germline V gives CDR1 SGHRS, CDR2 YFSETQ. The CDR3 has 14 residues. V lost 4 bases to trimming and J lost 0 bases, with 10 bases between them. DNA for the CDR3: TGCGCCAGCAGCCTAGAGGCCATGAACACTGAAGCTTTCTTT. Translating it yields CASSLEAMNTEAFF.